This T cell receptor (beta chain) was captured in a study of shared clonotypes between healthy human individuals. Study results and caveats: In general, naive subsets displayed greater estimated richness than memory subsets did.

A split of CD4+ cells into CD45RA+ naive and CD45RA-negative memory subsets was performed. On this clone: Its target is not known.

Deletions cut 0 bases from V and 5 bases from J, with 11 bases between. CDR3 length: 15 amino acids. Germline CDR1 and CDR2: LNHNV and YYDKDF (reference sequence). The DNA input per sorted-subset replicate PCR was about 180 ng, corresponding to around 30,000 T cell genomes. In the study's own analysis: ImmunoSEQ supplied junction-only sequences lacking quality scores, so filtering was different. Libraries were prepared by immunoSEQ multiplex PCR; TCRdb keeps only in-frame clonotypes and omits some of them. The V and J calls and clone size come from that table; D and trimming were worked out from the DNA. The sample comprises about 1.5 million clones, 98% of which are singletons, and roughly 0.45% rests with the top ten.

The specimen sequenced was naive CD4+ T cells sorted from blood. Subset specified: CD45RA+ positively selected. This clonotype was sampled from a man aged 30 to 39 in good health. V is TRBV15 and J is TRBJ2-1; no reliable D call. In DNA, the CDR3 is TGTGCCACCAGCAGAGATACTTGGCGTGACAATGAGCAGTTCTTC. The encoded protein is CATSRDTWRDNEQFF.